This T cell receptor beta chain was sequenced in a study of response to subunit inactivated influenza vaccine. This clonotype showed up just a few times. Its antigen remains unknown. The V gene end was trimmed by 6 bases and the J gene end by 7 bases; junction bases not matched to a gene: 4. The CDR3 extends over 14 amino acids. The V gene's germline CDR1 is KGHSH and CDR2 LQKENI. TCRdb redid the calling of the RT-PCR reads with MiXCR, one entry per CDR3 protein. The profile covers a few hundred thousand distinct CDR3 sequences, with about 15% appearing a single time and approximately 10% taken by the ten largest. The study, taken as a whole, reports: It was suggested by the authors that few new T cells are recruited by each seasonal influenza vaccination.

The V call is TRBV18, the J call TRBJ2-1; 12 nucleotides match TRBD1. The material was PBMCs from blood, obtained about 13 days after vaccination. The clonotype comes from a man aged 50 or older who received an inactivated influenza vaccine. CDR3: CASSGTGGGNEQFF. CDR3 sequence (DNA): TGTGCCAGCTCCGGGACAGGGGGCGGAAATGAGCAGTTCTTC. The full variable domain, rest sourced from reference TRBV18 and TRBJ2-1, is NAGVMQNPRHLVRRRGQEARLRCSPMKGHSHVYWYRQLPEEGLKFMVYLQKENIIDESGMPKERFSAEFPKEGPSILRIQQVVRGDSAAYFCASSGTGGGNEQFFGPGTRLTVL.